This T cell receptor beta chain came from a study of response to subunit inactivated influenza vaccine. The table lists this clonotype with a few counts. Its antigen is still unknown. Whole-study findings and limits: Authors suggested seasonal influenza vaccinations each recruit few new T cells.

TCRdb redid the calling of the RT-PCR reads with MiXCR, one entry per CDR3 protein. The top ten clones hold around 7.3% of a sample with about 700,000 distinct CDR3 sequences, roughly 14% of them seen once. This specimen was PBMCs from blood, taken 14 to 15 days before vaccination. This sequence originates from a man in his forties or fifties who received an inactivated influenza vaccine.

The CDR3 reads CASSQPGELFF. CDR3 DNA sequence: TGTGCCAGCAGCCAACCGGGGGAGCTGTTTTTT. The rearrangement uses TRBV3-1 and TRBJ2-2; D is uncertain. Germline CDR1 LGHDT, CDR2 YNNKEL (reference sequence). The CDR3 is 11 residues long. Trimming removed 2 bases from V and 8 bases from J, with 3 bases in between.